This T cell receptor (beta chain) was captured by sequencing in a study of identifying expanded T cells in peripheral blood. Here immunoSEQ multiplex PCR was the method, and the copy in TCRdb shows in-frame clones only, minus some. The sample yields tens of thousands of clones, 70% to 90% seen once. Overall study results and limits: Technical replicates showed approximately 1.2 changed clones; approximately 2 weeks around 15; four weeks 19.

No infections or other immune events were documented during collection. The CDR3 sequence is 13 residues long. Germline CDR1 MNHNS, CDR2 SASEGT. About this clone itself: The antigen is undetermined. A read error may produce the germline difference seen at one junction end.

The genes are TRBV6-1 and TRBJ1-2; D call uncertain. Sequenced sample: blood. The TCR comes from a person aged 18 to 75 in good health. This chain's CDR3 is CASSEEGGFKFPF. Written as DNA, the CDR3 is TGTGCCAGCAGTGAAGAGGGAGGGTTTAAATTCCCCTTC.